The clone carrying this T cell receptor beta chain was recorded many times. This specimen comes from a study of regulatory T cells in long-lasting Graves disease. Combining iRepertoire HTBI primers with Arm-PCR of CDR3 regions, the authors built TCR beta libraries. TCRdb recomputed calls from the multiplex PCR reads with MiXCR, one row per CDR3 protein. The sample consists of about 560,000 distinct CDR3 sequences, 15% to 20% of them appearing once. Time point reported: newly diagnosed GD, antithyroid drugs for less than 3 months. The TCR library was made from RNA that had been extracted from PBMCs in TRIzol. There are 13 residues in the CDR3. V was cut by 4 bases and J by 4 bases, with 10 bases left in between. These records were also assigned to another study, of T cells in Graves' hyperthyroidism and ophthalmopathy. This second report adds: RT-PCR in the first round (using the HTBI primer set) targeted the TCR CDR3.

This chain joins TRBV12-3 or TRBV12-4 and TRBJ1-2; D is ambiguous. The origin of this receptor is a man younger than 35 with Graves disease. The sequences come from peripheral blood mononuclear cells (PBMCs), collected at new diagnosis, from a patient treated with antithyroid drugs. Here the CDR3 reads CASSSGSVYGYTF. The DNA of the CDR3 is TGTGCCAGCAGTTCTGGCAGTGTCTATGGCTACACCTTC.